This TCR beta chain was observed in a study of T cells in Graves' hyperthyroidism and ophthalmopathy. From RNA transcripts, TCR beta CDR3 regions were amplified. Initially, a first-round RT-PCR of the TCR CDR3 employed the HTBI primer set. Using its own MiXCR run on the multiplex PCR reads, TCRdb lists one record per CDR3 protein. Of about 660,000 distinct CDR3 sequences detected, nearly 45% appear once; the ten largest clones hold about 7%. The table lists this clonotype with a few counts. Antigen specificity is unknown. The CDR3 runs 16 residues. Germline loops: CDR1 SGDLS, CDR2 YYNGEE. J gave up 0 bases and V 0 bases, and 6 bases lay outside the gene matches. Study results and caveats: Most expanded thyroid clonotypes above 0.001 recurred in blood.

The chain links TRBV9 to TRBJ2-7; 7 nucleotides match TRBD2. The receptor comes from an adult man with Graves' disease, either hyperthyroidism or ophthalmopathy (not recorded which). Sequenced material: peripheral blood or thyroid tissue (not recorded which). The CDR3 region has the DNA TGTGCCAGCAGCGTAGGGGTTAGCGGGTCCTCCTACGAGCAGTACTTC. Its protein is CASSVGVSGSSYEQYF.